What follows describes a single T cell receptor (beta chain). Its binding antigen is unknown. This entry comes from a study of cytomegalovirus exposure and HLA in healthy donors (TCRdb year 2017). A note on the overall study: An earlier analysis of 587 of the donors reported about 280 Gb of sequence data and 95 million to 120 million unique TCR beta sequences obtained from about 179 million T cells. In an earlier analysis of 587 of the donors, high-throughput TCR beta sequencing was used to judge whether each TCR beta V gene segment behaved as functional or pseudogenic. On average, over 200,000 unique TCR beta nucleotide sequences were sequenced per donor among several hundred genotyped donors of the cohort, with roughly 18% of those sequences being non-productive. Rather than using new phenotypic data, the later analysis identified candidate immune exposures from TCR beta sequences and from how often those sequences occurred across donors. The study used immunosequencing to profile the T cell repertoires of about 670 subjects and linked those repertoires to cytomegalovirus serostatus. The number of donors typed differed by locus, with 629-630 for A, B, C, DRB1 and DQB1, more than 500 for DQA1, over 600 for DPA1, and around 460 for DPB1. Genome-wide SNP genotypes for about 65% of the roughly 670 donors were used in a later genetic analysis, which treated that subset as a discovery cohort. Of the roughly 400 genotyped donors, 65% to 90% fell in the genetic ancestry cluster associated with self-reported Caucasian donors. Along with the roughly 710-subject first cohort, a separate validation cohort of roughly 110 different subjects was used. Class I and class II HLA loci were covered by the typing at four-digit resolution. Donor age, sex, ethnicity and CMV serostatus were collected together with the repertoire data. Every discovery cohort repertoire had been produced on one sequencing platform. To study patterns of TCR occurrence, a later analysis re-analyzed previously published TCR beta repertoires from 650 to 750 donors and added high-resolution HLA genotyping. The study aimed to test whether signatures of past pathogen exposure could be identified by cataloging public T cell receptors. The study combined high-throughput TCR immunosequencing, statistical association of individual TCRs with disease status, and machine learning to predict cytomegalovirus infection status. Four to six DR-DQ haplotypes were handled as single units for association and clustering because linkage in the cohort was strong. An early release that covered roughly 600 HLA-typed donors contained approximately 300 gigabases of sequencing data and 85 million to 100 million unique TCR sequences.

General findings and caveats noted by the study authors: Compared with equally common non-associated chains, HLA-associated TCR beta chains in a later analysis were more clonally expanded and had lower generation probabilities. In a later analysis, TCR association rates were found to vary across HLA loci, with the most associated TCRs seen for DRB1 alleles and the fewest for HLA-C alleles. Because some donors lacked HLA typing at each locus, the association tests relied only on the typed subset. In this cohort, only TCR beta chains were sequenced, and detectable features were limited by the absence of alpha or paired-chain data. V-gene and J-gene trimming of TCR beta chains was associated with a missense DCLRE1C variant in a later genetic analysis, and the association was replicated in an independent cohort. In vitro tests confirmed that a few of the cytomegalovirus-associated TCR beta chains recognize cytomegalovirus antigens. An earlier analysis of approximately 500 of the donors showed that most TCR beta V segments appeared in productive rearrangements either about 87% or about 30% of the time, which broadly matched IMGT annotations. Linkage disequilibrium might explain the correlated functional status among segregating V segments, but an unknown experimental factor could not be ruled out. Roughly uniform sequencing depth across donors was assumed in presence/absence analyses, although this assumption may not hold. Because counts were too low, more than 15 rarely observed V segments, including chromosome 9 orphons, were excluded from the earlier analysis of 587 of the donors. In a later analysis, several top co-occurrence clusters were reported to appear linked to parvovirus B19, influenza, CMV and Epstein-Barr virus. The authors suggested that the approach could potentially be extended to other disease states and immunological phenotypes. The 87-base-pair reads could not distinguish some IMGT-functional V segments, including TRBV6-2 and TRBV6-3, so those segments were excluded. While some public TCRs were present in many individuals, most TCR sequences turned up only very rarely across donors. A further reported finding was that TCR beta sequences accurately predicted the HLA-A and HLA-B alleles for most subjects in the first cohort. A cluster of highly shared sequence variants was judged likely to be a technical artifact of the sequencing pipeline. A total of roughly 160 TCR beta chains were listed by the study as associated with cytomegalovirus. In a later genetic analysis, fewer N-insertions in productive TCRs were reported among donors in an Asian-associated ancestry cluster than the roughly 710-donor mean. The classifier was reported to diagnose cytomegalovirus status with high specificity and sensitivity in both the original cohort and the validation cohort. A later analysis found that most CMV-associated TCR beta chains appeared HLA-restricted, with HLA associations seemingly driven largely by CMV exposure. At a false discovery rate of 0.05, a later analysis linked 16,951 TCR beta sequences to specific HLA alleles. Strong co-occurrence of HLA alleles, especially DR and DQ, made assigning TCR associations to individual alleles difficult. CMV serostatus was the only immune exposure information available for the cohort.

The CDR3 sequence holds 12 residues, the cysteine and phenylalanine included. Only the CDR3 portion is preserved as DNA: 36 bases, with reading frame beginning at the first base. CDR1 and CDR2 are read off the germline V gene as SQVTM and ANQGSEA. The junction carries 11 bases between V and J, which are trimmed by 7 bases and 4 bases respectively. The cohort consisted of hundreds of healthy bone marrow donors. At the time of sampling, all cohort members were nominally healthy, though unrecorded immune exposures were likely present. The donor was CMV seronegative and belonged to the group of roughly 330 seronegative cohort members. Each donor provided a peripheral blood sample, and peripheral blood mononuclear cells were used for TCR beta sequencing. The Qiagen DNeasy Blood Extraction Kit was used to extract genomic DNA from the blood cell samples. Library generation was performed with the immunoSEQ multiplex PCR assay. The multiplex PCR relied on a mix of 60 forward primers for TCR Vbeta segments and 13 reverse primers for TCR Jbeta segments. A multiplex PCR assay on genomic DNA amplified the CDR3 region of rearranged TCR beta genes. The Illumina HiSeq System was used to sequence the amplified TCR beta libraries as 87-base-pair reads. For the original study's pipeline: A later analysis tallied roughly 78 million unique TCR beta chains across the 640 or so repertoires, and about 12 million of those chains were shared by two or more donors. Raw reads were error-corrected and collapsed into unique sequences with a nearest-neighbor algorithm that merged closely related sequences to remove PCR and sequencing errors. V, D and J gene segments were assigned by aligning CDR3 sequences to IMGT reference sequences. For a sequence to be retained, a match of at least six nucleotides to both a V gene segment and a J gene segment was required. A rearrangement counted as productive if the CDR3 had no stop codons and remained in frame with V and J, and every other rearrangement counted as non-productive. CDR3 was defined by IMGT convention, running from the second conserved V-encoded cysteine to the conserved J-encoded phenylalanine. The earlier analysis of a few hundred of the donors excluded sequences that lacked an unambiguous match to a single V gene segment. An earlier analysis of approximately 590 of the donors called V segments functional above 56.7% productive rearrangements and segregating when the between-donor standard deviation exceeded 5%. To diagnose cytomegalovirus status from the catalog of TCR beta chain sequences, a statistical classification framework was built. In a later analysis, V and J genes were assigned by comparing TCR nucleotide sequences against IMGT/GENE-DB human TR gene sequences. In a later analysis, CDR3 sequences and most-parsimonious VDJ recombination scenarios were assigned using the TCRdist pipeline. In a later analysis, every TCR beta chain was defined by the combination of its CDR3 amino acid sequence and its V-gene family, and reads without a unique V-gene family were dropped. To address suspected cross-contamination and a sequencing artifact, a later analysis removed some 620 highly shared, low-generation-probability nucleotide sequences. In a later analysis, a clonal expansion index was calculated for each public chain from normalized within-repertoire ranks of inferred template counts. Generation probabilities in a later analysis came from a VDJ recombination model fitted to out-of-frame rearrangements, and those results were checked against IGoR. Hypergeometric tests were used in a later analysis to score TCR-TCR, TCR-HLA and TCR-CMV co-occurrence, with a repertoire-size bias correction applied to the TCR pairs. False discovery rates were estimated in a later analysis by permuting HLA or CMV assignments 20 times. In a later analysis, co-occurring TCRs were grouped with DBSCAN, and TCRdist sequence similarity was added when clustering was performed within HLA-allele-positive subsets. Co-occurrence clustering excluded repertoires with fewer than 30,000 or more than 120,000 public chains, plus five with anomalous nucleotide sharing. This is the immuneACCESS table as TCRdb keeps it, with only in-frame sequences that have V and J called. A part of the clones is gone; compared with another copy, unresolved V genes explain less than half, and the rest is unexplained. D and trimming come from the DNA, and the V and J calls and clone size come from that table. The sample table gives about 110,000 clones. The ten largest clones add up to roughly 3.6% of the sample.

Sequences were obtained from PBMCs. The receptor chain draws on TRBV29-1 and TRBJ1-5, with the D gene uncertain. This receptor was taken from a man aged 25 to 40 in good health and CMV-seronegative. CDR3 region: CSAIPGNQPQHF. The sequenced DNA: TGCAGCGCAATACCAGGAAATCAGCCCCAGCATTTT.